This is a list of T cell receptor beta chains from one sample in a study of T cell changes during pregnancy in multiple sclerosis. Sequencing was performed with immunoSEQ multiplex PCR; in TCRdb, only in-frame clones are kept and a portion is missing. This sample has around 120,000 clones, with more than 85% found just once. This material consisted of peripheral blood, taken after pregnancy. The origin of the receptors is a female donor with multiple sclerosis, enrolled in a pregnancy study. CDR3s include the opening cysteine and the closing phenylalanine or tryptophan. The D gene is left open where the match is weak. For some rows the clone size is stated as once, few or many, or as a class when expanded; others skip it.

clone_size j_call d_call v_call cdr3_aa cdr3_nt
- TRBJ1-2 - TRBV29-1 CSVGSDYGYTF TGCAGCGTGGGGAGCGACTATGGCTACACCTTC
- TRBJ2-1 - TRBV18 CASSPPGLDYYNEQFF TGTGCCAGCTCACCACCTGGGCTAGACTACTACAATGAGCAGTTCTTC
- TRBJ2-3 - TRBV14 CASSQVADSTDTQYF TGTGCCAGCAGCCAAGTAGCGGATAGCACAGATACGCAGTATTTT
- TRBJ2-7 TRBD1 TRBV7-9 CASSPGTGFYEQYF TGTGCCAGCAGCCCAGGGACAGGGTTCTACGAGCAGTACTTC
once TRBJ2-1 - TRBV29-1 CSVEGCDGCSYNEQFF TGCAGCGTTGAGGGCTGTGACGGCTGCTCCTACAATGAGCAGTTCTTC
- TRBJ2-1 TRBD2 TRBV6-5 CASISSGGYNEQFF TGTGCCAGCATTTCGAGCGGGGGCTACAATGAGCAGTTCTTC
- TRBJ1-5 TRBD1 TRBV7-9 CASSLELQGRVGQPQHF TGTGCCAGCAGCTTGGAGTTACAGGGGCGGGTAGGTCAGCCCCAGCATTTT
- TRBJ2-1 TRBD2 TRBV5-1 CASSRSGGAIYNEQFF TGCGCCAGCAGCCGTAGCGGGGGGGCCATCTACAATGAGCAGTTCTTC
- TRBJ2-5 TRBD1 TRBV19 CASSRWDRGGEETQYF TGTGCCAGTAGTAGGTGGGACAGGGGAGGGGAGGAGACCCAGTACTTC
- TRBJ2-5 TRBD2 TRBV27 CATPDPGLAGGPEETQYF TGTGCCACCCCGGACCCGGGACTAGCGGGGGGGCCGGAAGAGACCCAGTACTTC
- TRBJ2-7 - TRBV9 CASSADGTLPNEQYF TGTGCCAGCAGCGCCGACGGGACACTACCTAACGAGCAGTACTTC
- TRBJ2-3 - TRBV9 CASSVRLTDTQYF TGTGCCAGCAGCGTCAGGCTCACAGATACGCAGTATTTT
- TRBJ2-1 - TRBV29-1 CSTGYQPPEQFF TGCAGTACGGGTTATCAACCCCCCGAGCAGTTCTTC
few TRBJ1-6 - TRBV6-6 CASSYSDAAPLHF TGTGCCAGCAGTTACTCGGATGCGGCACCCCTCCACTTT
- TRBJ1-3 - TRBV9 CASSDAGFSGNTIYF TGTGCCAGCAGCGACGCAGGGTTCTCTGGAAACACCATATATTTT
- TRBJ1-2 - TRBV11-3 CASSSGGKSNYGYTF TGTGCCAGCAGCTCCGGGGGGAAGAGTAACTATGGCTACACCTTC
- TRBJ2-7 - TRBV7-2 CASSLGQPYEQYF TGTGCCAGCAGCCTAGGACAGCCCTACGAGCAGTACTTC
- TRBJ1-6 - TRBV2 CASTARQTGNSPLHF TGTGCCAGCACCGCCAGACAGACCGGGAATTCACCCCTCCACTTT
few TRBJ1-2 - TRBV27 CASSPYSSTPYGYTF TGTGCCAGCAGTCCCTACTCGTCGACACCCTATGGCTACACCTTC
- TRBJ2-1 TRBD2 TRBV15 CATSRAPSGGSYNEQFF TGTGCCACCAGCAGAGCGCCCAGCGGGGGGAGTTACAATGAGCAGTTCTTC
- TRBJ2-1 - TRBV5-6 CASSLGPESSYNKQFF TGTGCCAGCAGCTTGGGGCCGGAGAGCTCCTACAATAAGCAGTTCTTC
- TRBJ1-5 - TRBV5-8 CASSLVVEGEGSNQPQHF TGTGCCAGCAGCTTGGTCGTTGAGGGGGAAGGTAGCAATCAGCCCCAGCATTTT
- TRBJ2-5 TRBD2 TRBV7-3 CASSPSGLAGVEQYF TGTGCCAGCAGCCCGTCAGGACTAGCGGGGGTTGAGCAGTACTTC
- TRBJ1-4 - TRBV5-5 CASSWGAPGDEKLFF TGTGCCAGCAGCTGGGGCGCCCCGGGGGATGAAAAACTGTTTTTT
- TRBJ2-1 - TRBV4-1 CASSQHLGGGQNEQFF TGCGCCAGCAGCCAACACCTTGGGGGGGGCCAAAATGAGCAGTTCTTC
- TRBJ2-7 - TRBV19 CASRTAGAGEQYF TGTGCCAGTAGGACCGCGGGGGCGGGGGAGCAGTACTTC
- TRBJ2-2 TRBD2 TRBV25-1 CASSEPSGGYSNTGELFF TGTGCCAGCAGTGAGCCTAGCGGGGGGTACTCGAACACCGGGGAGCTGTTTTTT
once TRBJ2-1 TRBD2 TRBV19 CASSMGGGTYNEQFF TGTGCCAGTAGTATGGGGGGGGGTACCTACAATGAGCAGTTCTTC